This note documents a single T cell receptor beta chain sequence. Antigen specificity is unknown. The sample comes from a study of beta chain features in type 1 diabetes. CDR1 and CDR2 from the germline V gene are MNHEY and SVGAGI. The CDR3 totals 14 residues. V was pared by 0 bases and J by 5 bases, with 8 bases between. Broader study findings: There were fewer insertions and more deletions at the VDJ junctions of type 1 diabetes patients. Cells with high TCR expression could be over-represented when cDNA is sequenced. In every one of the four CD4+ subsets, TCRB CDR3s were moderately but significantly shorter in Type 1 diabetes patients.

Since all of the isolated RNA was reverse transcribed, expressed TCRB transcripts were what got sequenced. Each sample of naive, central memory or regulatory T cells had, on average, roughly 3.4 million reads. This table comes from immunoSEQ multiplex PCR, and its TCRdb copy is limited to in-frame clones, with some not included. The table records hundreds of thousands of clones, roughly 11% of them present only once. The sequenced material came from naive CD4+ T cells from blood. This receptor was obtained from a man aged 30-40 years with type 1 diabetes. The chain employs TRBV6-5 and TRBJ1-5; D remains ambiguous. This chain's CDR3 is CASSYSRRDQPQHF. CDR3 sequence (DNA): TGTGCCAGCAGTTACTCTAGGAGGGATCAGCCCCAGCATTTT.